One TCR beta chain is described in this entry. Per the original methods: How many nucleated cells were present was estimated from reference gene primer amplification. Method: immunoSEQ multiplex PCR; TCRdb's copy keeps in-frame clones and lacks some. The V and J calls and clone size were taken over from that table, and D and trimming were inferred from the DNA. The sample records about 180,000 clones, approximately 84% being singletons. The CDR3 is 16 residues long. Trimming cost V 7 bases and J 7 bases; bases outside gene matches: 13. CDR1 is SGHNT and CDR2 is YENEEA in the germline V gene. The entry originates in a study of blood T cell repertoires in COVID-19. As for the study in general: Researchers got acute and convalescent COVID-19 samples from the United States, Italy and Spain. Nucleic acid was either cDNA or gDNA, and it came from T cells, B-cell-depleted T cells, or PBMCs.

The material sequenced was peripheral blood. This clonotype was sampled from a human donor in a cohort sampled during active COVID-19. The J gene is TRBJ2-2, the V gene TRBV11-3; 9 nucleotides agree with TRBD2. The CDR3 nucleotides read TGTGCCAGCACCCACCCGACTAGCGGAGACTACGGGGAGCTGTTTTTT. Translating gives CASTHPTSGDYGELFF.